This TCR beta chain was profiled in a study of spatial heterogeneity in lung cancer. Across the study: Where they were available, follow-up PBMC samples were sequenced, at a median of around 2 years after resection. Study-wide points: Follow-up blood showed ubiquitous expanded tumor TCRs less than blood at resection did.

One entry per CDR3 protein results from TCRdb running MiXCR on the 5' RACE reads. The table includes 110,000 or so distinct CDR3 sequences, more than 10% detected once. Time point in this sample: blood at routine non-recurrence follow-up after resection. With regard to this clonotype: Antigen specificity is unknown.

Germline V gene data show CDR1 as ENHRY and CDR2 as SYGVKD. This CDR3 has 12 residues. With 10 bases removed from V and 9 bases from J, the gap between germline ends came to 18 bases. The rearrangement links TRBV10-3 to TRBJ2-5; D is possibly TRBD2 (5 bases). The sequencing used PBMCs, collected at follow-up. The source of this sequence is a female donor with early-stage non-small cell lung cancer. CDR3 sequence (DNA): TGTGCCACGTTAGCTCTCCCCGGGGCCCAGTACTTC. Residues: CATLALPGAQYF.